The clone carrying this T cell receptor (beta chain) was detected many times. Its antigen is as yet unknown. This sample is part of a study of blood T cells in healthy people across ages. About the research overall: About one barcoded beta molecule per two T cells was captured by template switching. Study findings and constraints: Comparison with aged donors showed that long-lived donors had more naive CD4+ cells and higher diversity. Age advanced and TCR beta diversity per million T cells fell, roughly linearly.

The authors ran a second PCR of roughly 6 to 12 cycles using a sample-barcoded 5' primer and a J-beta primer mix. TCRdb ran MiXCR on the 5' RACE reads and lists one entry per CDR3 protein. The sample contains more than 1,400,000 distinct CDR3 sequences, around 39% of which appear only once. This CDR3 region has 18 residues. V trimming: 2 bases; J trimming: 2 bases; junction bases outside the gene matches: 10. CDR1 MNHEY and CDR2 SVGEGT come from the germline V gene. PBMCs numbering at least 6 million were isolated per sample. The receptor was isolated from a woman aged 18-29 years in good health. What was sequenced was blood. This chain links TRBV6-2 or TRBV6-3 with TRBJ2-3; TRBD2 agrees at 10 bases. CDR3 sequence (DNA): TGTGCCAGCAGTTACAATCCCGCTAGCGGGAGTTCCACAGATACGCAGTATTTT. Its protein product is CASSYNPASGSSTDTQYF.